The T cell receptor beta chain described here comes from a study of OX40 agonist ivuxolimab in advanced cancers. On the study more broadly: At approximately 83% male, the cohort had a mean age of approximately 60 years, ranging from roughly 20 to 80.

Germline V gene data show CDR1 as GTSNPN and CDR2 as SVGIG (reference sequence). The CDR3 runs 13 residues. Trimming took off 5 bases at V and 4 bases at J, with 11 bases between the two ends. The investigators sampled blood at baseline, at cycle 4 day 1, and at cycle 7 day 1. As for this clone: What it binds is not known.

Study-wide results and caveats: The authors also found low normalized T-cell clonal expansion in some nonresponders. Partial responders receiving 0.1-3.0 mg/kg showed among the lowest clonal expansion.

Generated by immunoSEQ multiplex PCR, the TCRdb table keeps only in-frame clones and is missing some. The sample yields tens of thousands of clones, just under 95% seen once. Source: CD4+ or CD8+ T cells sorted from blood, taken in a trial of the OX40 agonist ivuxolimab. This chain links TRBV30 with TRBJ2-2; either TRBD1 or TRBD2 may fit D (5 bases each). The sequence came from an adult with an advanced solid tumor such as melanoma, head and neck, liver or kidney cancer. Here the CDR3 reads CAWGKGPTGELFF. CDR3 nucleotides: TGTGCCTGGGGAAAGGGACCCACCGGGGAGCTGTTTTTT.